A single sample is the source of the 26 T cell receptor beta chains below, sequenced in a study of T cells in women clearing cervical HPV infection. The protocol was immunoSEQ multiplex PCR, while the TCRdb copy is restricted to in-frame clones and leaves out a portion. The sample has roughly 22,000 clones; the top ten hold 3.3%. The material sequenced was blood buffy coat. These receptors were collected from a woman aged 18 to 75 with a cervical HPV16 infection that either progressed to CIN3+ or cleared (not recorded which).

About this clone: The read finishes 3 residues shy of the CDR3 end, and the germline J gene is used to complete it. The chain joins TRBV12-3 or TRBV12-4 to TRBJ2-7; the D gene could be TRBD1 or TRBD2 (5 bases each). The CDR3 extends over 14 amino acids. V was trimmed by 4 bases and J by 1 base, leaving 11 bases between them. The covered CDR3 bases are TGTGCCAGCAGTTACAGCGAGGGGTCCTACGAG. It is translated as CASSYSEGSYE. The whole CDR3 protein is CASSYSEGSYEQYF.

Comment on this clone: The read terminates 3 residues ahead of where the CDR3 ends, so the germline J gene completes it. The rearrangement uses TRBV6-2 or TRBV6-3 and TRBJ1-4, with D possibly TRBD1 on 6 matching bases. Trimming took 5 bases from V and 4 from J, leaving 14 bases between them. CDR3 length equals 15 residues. The germline CDR1 and CDR2 sequences are MNHEY and SVGEGT. CDR3 residues: CASSLVDRRNEKLFF. Partial CDR3 DNA: TGTGCCAGCAGTCTGGTCGACAGGCGTAATGAAAAA.

Concerning this clone itself: The CDR3 extends 3 residues past the end of the read, so its final part is completed from the germline J gene. The rearrangement joins TRBV19 to TRBJ2-3; no reliable D call. CDR3 length: 13 amino acids. In germline, CDR1 is LNHDA, CDR2 SQIVND (reference sequence). V was trimmed by 4 bases and J by 5 bases, leaving 10 bases between them. CDR3 DNA (partial): TGTGCCAGTAGTAAAGGGTCCGGAGATACG. Amino acid sequence: CASSKGSGDT. In full, the CDR3 reads CASSKGSGDTQYF.

In the case of this clone: Read sequence stops 3 residues before the CDR3 end, and the germline J gene provides the missing end. The chain recombines TRBV4-1 with TRBJ2-2; 7 positions match TRBD2. Germline assignment: CDR1 MGHRA and CDR2 YSYEKL. The CDR3 extends over 15 amino acids. J was trimmed by 3 bases and V by 5 bases; bases with no gene match: 6. Incomplete CDR3 DNA: TGCGCCAGCAGCGCCCGGGACTACTACACCGGGGAG. Protein: CASSARDYYTGE. The entire CDR3 protein reads CASSARDYYTGELFF.

To note about this clone: The read stops 3 residues short of the end of the CDR3; the missing end is completed from the germline J gene. This rearrangement joins TRBV28 to TRBJ2-1, with D possibly matching TRBD1 (5 bases). CDR1 is MDHEN, CDR2 SYDVKM, per germline. Trimming took off 5 bases at V and 8 bases at J, with 22 bases between the two ends. This CDR3 spans 16 amino acids. CDR3 protein: CASSPPRGVRGHEQFF. The CDR3 DNA, read in part, is TGTGCCAGCAGTCCCCCCCGTGGGGTAAGGGGTCATGAG.

Of note for this clone: The read ends 3 residues early relative to the CDR3; the germline J gene fills the gap. The chain links TRBV5-6 to TRBJ1-1; no clear D. The CDR3 extends over 15 amino acids. Trimming stripped 4 bases from V and 0 bases from J, with 13 bases between. Germline values: CDR1 SGHDT, CDR2 YYEEEE. Partial CDR3 DNA: TGTGCCAGCAGCCCCGGGTCGTTTTTGAACACTGAA. Translation gives CASSPGSFLNTE. The full-length CDR3 reads as CASSPGSFLNTEAFF. Full variable domain (rest looked up from reference TRBV5-6 and TRBJ1-1): DAGVTQSPTHLIKTRGQQVTLRCSPKSGHDTVSWYQQALGQGPQFIFQYYEEEERQRGNFPDRFSGHQFPNYSSELNVNALLLGDSALYLCASSPGSFLNTEAFFGQGTRLTVV.

Remarks on this clone: The read halts 3 residues ahead of the CDR3 end, with the missing end drawn from the germline J gene. The chain employs TRBV19 and TRBJ2-5; 11 bases are shared with TRBD1. CDR3 length: 17 residues. Trimming took 0 bases from V and 6 from J; bases not matched to a gene: 9. Germline V lookup: CDR1 LNHDA, CDR2 SQIVND (reference sequence). CDR3 sequence: CASSIDLGQGALKTQYF. The DNA read from the CDR3 is TGTGCCAGTAGTATAGATCTAGGACAGGGGGCTCTAAAGACC.

For this clone: One end of the junction is discordant with germline, which a read error may explain. This CDR3 reads CASSLDSGRYNEQFF. The CDR3 DNA, read in part, is TGTGCTAGCAGCTTAGATAGCGGGAGGTACAATGAG. This sequence joins TRBV7-7 and TRBJ2-1, with 10 bases that match TRBD2. Sequencing ends 3 residues short of the CDR3 end; the germline J gene provides the rest. In germline, CDR1 is SSHAT, CDR2 FNYEAQ (reference sequence). The CDR3 runs to 15 residues.

On this clone itself: With the read ending 3 residues before the CDR3 end, the germline J gene is used to fill in that end. This chain connects TRBV9 to TRBJ1-2, with 8 positions matching TRBD1. The CDR3 totals 13 residues. Germline V gene lookup returns CDR1 SGDLS and CDR2 YYNGEE. V lost 5 bases, J lost 3 bases, and 3 bases stayed unmatched. This CDR3 reads CASRAGQDYGYTF. Partial CDR3 DNA: TGTGCCAGCAGAGCGGGACAGGACTATGGC.

Details on this clone: The CDR3 extends 3 residues past the end of the read, so its final part is completed from the germline J gene. V is TRBV20-1 and J is TRBJ2-1; 8 nucleotides align to TRBD2. V shed 3 bases and J 5 bases; nucleotides not matched to a gene: 6. Per germline, CDR1 DFQATT and CDR2 SNEGSKA (reference sequence). The CDR3 has 14 residues. Here the CDR3 reads CSASPGTSDNEQFF. The sequenced part of the CDR3 DNA is TGCAGTGCTAGCCCCGGGACTAGTGACAATGAG.

About this clone itself: The read comes to an end 3 residues before the CDR3 does, leaving the germline J gene to fill in the end. The V and J genes are TRBV9 and TRBJ1-2, with 8 bases aligning to TRBD1. CDR3 length: 14 amino acids. J gave up 6 bases and V 6 bases, and 10 bases lay outside the gene matches. The germline CDR1 and CDR2 sequences are SGDLS and YYNGEE. CDR3 sequence: CASTPITGGNGYTF. Partial CDR3 DNA: TGTGCCAGCACTCCCATCACAGGGGGAAATGGC.

Comments on this clone: With the read ending 3 residues before the CDR3 end, the germline J gene is used to fill in that end. The rearrangement links TRBV19 to TRBJ1-2; a possible D gene is TRBD1 (6 bases). The CDR3 extends over 13 amino acids. Germline CDR1 reads LNHDA; CDR2 reads SQIVND (reference sequence). Partial CDR3 DNA: TGTGCCAGTAGTAGGGACAACGCCGGGGGC. Protein product: CASSRDNAGG. The full CDR3 is CASSRDNAGGYTF.

With regard to this clone: The read is 3 residues too short to cover the CDR3 end, so that end is filled in from the germline J gene. The chain employs TRBV20-1 and TRBJ2-7; D is perhaps TRBD1 (6 bases). In germline, CDR1 is DFQATT, CDR2 SNEGSKA (reference sequence). The ends were cut back, 0 bases at V and 4 bases at J, with 13 bases in the middle. The CDR3 spans 14 residues. CDR3 DNA (partial): TGCAGTGCTAGAGACAAAACAGGGCCTTACGAG. This sequence encodes CSARDKTGPYE. The whole CDR3 sequence is CSARDKTGPYEQYF.

About this clone itself: The CDR3 end falls 3 residues outside the read, so it is completed with the germline J gene. The chain uses TRBV19 and TRBJ1-2, with TRBD1 matching 7 bases. Germline V gives CDR1 LNHDA, CDR2 SQIVND (reference sequence). The V gene end was trimmed by 2 bases and the J gene end by 1 base; junction bases not matched to a gene: 10. The CDR3 totals 17 residues. The covered CDR3 bases are TGTGCCAGTAGTATACCCTCCATGGACAGGATTAACTATGGC. Amino acids: CASSIPSMDRINYG. In full, the CDR3 reads CASSIPSMDRINYGYTF.

About this clone: Sequencing ends 3 residues short of the CDR3 end; the germline J gene provides the rest. The chain combines TRBV19 with TRBJ2-2; TRBD2 matches at 8 bases. Trimming at V came to 3 bases and at J to 3 bases, leaving 3 bases not matched to a gene. This CDR3 has 15 amino acids. Germline CDR1 is LNHDA and CDR2 is SQIVND (reference sequence). Here the CDR3 reads CASSMFGGDTGELFF. The CDR3 DNA, read in part, is TGTGCCAGTAGTATGTTCGGGGGGGACACCGGGGAG.

Concerning this clone: The read stops 3 residues short of the end of the CDR3; the missing end is completed from the germline J gene. The chain is built from TRBV2 and TRBJ2-7, with 10 positions matching TRBD2. This CDR3 region has 14 residues. Germline-derived CDR1 and CDR2 are SNHLY and FYNNEI. J lost 2 bases, V lost 7 bases, and 5 bases had no gene match. Incomplete CDR3 DNA: TGTGCCAGCACGGGGCTAGCGGGAGCCTACGAG. Its protein product is CASTGLAGAYE. In full, the CDR3 reads CASTGLAGAYEQYF. The complete variable domain, with remaining parts taken from reference TRBV2 and TRBJ2-7, reads EPEVTQTPSHQVTQMGQEVILRCVPISNHLYFYWYRQILGQKVEFLVSFYNNEISEKSEIFDDQFSVERPDGSNFTLKIRSTKLEDSAMYFCASTGLAGAYEQYFGPGTRLTVT.

About this clone: From the germline J gene comes the end of the CDR3, since the read stops 3 residues before it. V usage is TRBV20-1 and J usage is TRBJ2-3; 8 bases align to TRBD2. The germline V gene encodes CDR1 DFQATT and CDR2 SNEGSKA (reference sequence). Trimming at V came to 5 bases and at J to 7 bases, leaving 5 bases not matched to a gene. CDR3 length: 12 residues. CDR3 residues: CSAATSANTQYF. CDR3 DNA, as far as it was read: TGCAGTGCTGCGACTAGCGCAAATACG.

For this clone: Read data end 3 residues before the CDR3 end; the end is taken from the germline J gene. V gene TRBV2 combines with J gene TRBJ2-3; 10 positions match TRBD2. Germline trimming cut 3 bases from V and 4 bases from J; bases unmatched to any gene: 4. The CDR3 covers 15 residues. Germline CDR1 SNHLY, CDR2 FYNNEI. CDR3 protein: CASSDRLAGADTQYF. The sequenced CDR3 bases are TGTGCCAGCAGTGATCGGCTAGCGGGAGCAGATACG.

As concerns this clone: The CDR3 is cut off 3 residues early in the read; its end comes from the germline J gene. This chain joins TRBV2 and TRBJ1-3, with 8 bases matching TRBD1. The CDR3 sequence is 14 residues long. Germline lookup yields CDR1 SNHLY and CDR2 FYNNEI. The trim removed 7 bases at V and 2 bases at J, leaving 4 bases unmatched. Incomplete CDR3 DNA: TGTGCCAGCACCGCGGACAGGGCTGGAAACACC. Protein: CASTADRAGNT. The whole CDR3 protein is CASTADRAGNTIYF.

The sequenced part of the CDR3 DNA is TGTGCCAGCTCCCCAGGGACTAGCGTTACAAATACG. It encodes CASSPGTSVTNT. The whole CDR3 sequence is CASSPGTSVTNTQYF. The V and J genes are TRBV18 and TRBJ2-3; TRBD2 matches at 10 bases. The sequenced fragment ends 3 residues before the CDR3 boundary, so the rest is inferred from the germline J gene. The CDR3 covers 15 residues. Unmatched junction bases numbered 10, after V lost 6 bases and J lost 7 bases. Germline-derived CDR1 and CDR2 are KGHSH and LQKENI.

CDR3 sequence: CASSEDRRTEAFF. The part of the CDR3 DNA that was read is TGTGCCAGCTCAGAGGACAGGAGGACTGAA. The chain is built from TRBV18 and TRBJ1-1, with TRBD1 identical over 7 bases. The read halts 3 residues ahead of the CDR3 end, with the missing end drawn from the germline J gene. This CDR3 spans 13 amino acids. Germline V lookup: CDR1 KGHSH, CDR2 LQKENI. V shed 5 bases and J 5 bases; nucleotides not matched to a gene: 5.

Remarks on this clone: The missing CDR3 end, 3 residues past where the read stops, is filled in from the germline J gene. V usage is TRBV6-1 and J usage is TRBJ1-5; tentatively, D is TRBD1 (5 bases). Germline CDR1 reads MNHNS; CDR2 reads SASEGT. V was clipped by 1 base and J by 1 base, with 8 bases between them. The CDR3 is 15 amino acids. The covered CDR3 bases are TGTGCCAGCAGTGAAGGGGGCAGGAGCAATCAGCCC. Its protein product is CASSEGGRSNQP. The full CDR3 is CASSEGGRSNQPQHF.

With regard to this clone: The DNA ends 3 residues before the CDR3 does, and the rest of the CDR3 is filled in from the germline J gene. The rearrangement joins TRBV28 to TRBJ2-4, with 7 nucleotides matching TRBD2. CDR1 MDHEN and CDR2 SYDVKM come from the germline V gene. V was pared by 8 bases and J by 8 bases, with 6 bases of the junction left unmatched. The CDR3 is 12 amino acids. The part of the CDR3 DNA that was read is TGTGCCAGCTGGGGGGGGAGGCACATT. Its protein product is CASWGGRHI. The full CDR3 sequence reads CASWGGRHIQYF.

Turning to this clone: The CDR3 is cut off 3 residues early in the read; its end comes from the germline J gene. The chain employs TRBV28 and TRBJ2-3, with a possible D match to TRBD1 (5 bases). The CDR3 has 15 residues. V dropped 2 bases and J dropped 3 bases, with 12 bases sitting between them. Germline V CDR1 and CDR2: MDHEN, SYDVKM. The CDR3 reads CASSLKGRLTDTQYF. The part of the CDR3 DNA that was read is TGTGCCAGCAGTTTAAAGGGGCGGTTAACAGATACG. The variable domain in full, completed from reference TRBV28 and TRBJ2-3, reads DVKVTQSSRYLVKRTGEKVFLECVQDMDHENMFWYRQDPGLGLRLIYFSYDVKMKEKGDIPEGYSVSREKKERFSLILESASTNQTSMYLCASSLKGRLTDTQYFGPGTRLTVL.

Comment on this clone: The sequence runs out 3 residues before the end of the CDR3; the remainder is reconstructed from the germline J gene. The chain employs TRBV20-1 and TRBJ1-6; TRBD1 matches 7 bases. This CDR3 has 13 residues. In germline, CDR1 is DFQATT, CDR2 SNEGSKA (reference sequence). The V and J ends lost 6 bases and 6 bases, in that order; junction bases with no gene match: 5. The part of the CDR3 DNA that was read is TGCAGTGCCCGGGACAGCGGTAATTCACCC. Its translation: CSARDSGNSP. The whole CDR3 region reads CSARDSGNSPLHF.

Of note for this clone: The read falls 3 residues short of the CDR3 end, and the missing part is taken from the germline J gene. This sequence joins TRBV7-8 and TRBJ1-2, with 7 bases that match TRBD1. Germline assignment: CDR1 SGHVS and CDR2 FQNEAQ. The CDR3 sequence is 15 residues long. Losses at the gene ends were 5 bases for V and 3 bases for J; bases not matched to a gene: 9. CDR3 bases read: TGTGCCAGCAGCCGGTCCCGGGACAGAGACTATGGC. It is translated as CASSRSRDRDYG. The complete CDR3 sequence is CASSRSRDRDYGYTF.